The 27 T cell receptor beta chains below come from one sample, sequenced in a study of cytotoxic CD8 clonotypes in ibrutinib-treated CLL. TCRdb's copy holds only in-frame clones and misses some; the assay was immunoSEQ multiplex PCR. The data show some 140,000 clones, around four fifths seen once. This material consisted of PBMCs, taken after 24 months of ibrutinib treatment. Receptors originate from a human donor with chronic lymphocytic leukemia.

The rearrangement links TRBV6-5 to TRBJ1-6, with D unresolved. Germline V gene sequence: CDR1 MNHEY, CDR2 SVGAGI. CDR3 length equals 14 residues. V was clipped by 10 bases and J by 1 base, with 11 bases between them. Here the CDR3 DNA reads TGTGCCATCCGCGCCGGATCCTATAATTCACCCCTCCACTTT. It is translated as CAIRAGSYNSPLHF.

The chain uses TRBV5-5 and TRBJ2-1; weak D call: TRBD2 (5 bases). The CDR3 runs 15 residues. CDR1 and CDR2 (germline): SGHKS, YYEKEE (reference sequence). The germline V and J ends were trimmed by 0 bases and 0 bases, with 7 bases remaining between them. The CDR3 sequence is CASSLVGSSYNEQFF. The CDR3 coding sequence is TGTGCCAGCAGCTTGGTAGGGAGCTCCTACAATGAGCAGTTCTTC.

Notes on this clone: Within the sample, other DNA sequences also encode this same CDR3. This chain links TRBV6-5 with TRBJ2-7; D is perhaps TRBD2 (5 bases). The CDR3 covers 15 residues. Germline V gene lookup returns CDR1 MNHEY and CDR2 SVGAGI. V was clipped by 6 bases and J by 0 bases, with 15 bases between them. The CDR3 nucleotides are TGTGCCAGCAGCCGCGGACGGAGGAGCTCCTACGAGCAGTACTTC. Protein product: CASSRGRRSSYEQYF.

This chain connects TRBV19 to TRBJ2-1; possibly TRBD1 for D (6 bases). The CDR3 is 15 amino acids. Between the trimmed V and J ends, which lost 5 bases and 5 bases, there was a span of 16 bases. Germline CDR1 and CDR2: LNHDA and SQIVND (reference sequence). The CDR3 reads CASSVDQGSDNEQFF. CDR3 bases: TGTGCCAGTAGTGTCGACCAGGGGTCGGACAATGAGCAGTTCTTC.

J is TRBJ2-7 and V is TRBV19; no firm D call. Trimming left V 3 bases short and J 0 bases short, with 9 bases between. The germline V gene has CDR1 LNHDA and CDR2 SQIVND (reference sequence). The CDR3 sequence is 14 residues long. The CDR3 DNA reads as TGTGCCAGTAGTATCGGGCGGAGCTCCTACGAGCAGTACTTC. Its translation is CASSIGRSSYEQYF.

This clone appeared a few times. The rearrangement joins TRBV7-9 to TRBJ1-4; the match to TRBD1 covers 10 bases. From germline, CDR1 is SEHNR and CDR2 FQNEAQ (reference sequence). V dropped 5 bases and J dropped 7; count of bases not matched to a gene: 7. This CDR3 is 15 amino acids long. Here the CDR3 reads CASSQTGGVGEKLFF. Written as DNA, the CDR3 is TGTGCCAGCAGCCAGACAGGGGGCGTCGGTGAAAAACTGTTTTTT.

The chain joins TRBV10-2 to TRBJ1-2; D call uncertain. Per the germline V gene, CDR1 is WSHSY and CDR2 is SAAADI. This CDR3 comprises 14 residues. V lost 0 bases, J lost 4 bases, and 9 bases lay in between. This CDR3 is CASSESQATYGYTF. The CDR3 DNA sequence: TGCGCCAGCAGTGAGTCCCAAGCAACCTATGGCTACACCTTC.

This clone turned up a few times. The chain is built from TRBV12-5 and TRBJ2-1; 9 bases agree with TRBD2. With V trimmed by 6 bases and J by 4 bases, 7 bases remained unmatched. This CDR3 is 15 amino acids long. In germline, CDR1 is LGHNT, CDR2 FRNRAP. CDR3 nucleotides: TGTGCTAGTGGCCAGAGCGGGGGGATGTACAATGAGCAGTTCTTC. Amino acids: CASGQSGGMYNEQFF.

The chain carries TRBV25-1 and TRBJ1-2, with 7 bases that match TRBD1. The CDR3 is made up of 13 amino acids. V lost 6 bases, J lost 2 bases, and 3 bases stayed unmatched. Germline V gene sequence: CDR1 MGHDK, CDR2 SYGVNS. CDR3 residues: CASRSGQNYGYTF. For the CDR3, the DNA is TGTGCCAGCAGGTCGGGACAGAACTATGGCTACACCTTC.

The J gene is TRBJ2-1, the V gene TRBV7-2; 7 nucleotides match TRBD1. The CDR3 is made up of 11 amino acids. V shed 6 bases, J shed 12 bases, and the junction held 5 bases outside the gene matches. The germline V gene encodes CDR1 SGHTA and CDR2 FQGNSA. The chain's CDR3 is CASRQQGRQFF. In nucleotides, the CDR3 is TGTGCCAGCAGACAACAGGGGCGGCAGTTCTTC.

The gene calls are TRBV11-1 and TRBJ1-4, with 9 nucleotides matching TRBD1. The CDR3 totals 16 residues. Looked up from germline, CDR1 is SGHAT and CDR2 is FQDESV (reference sequence). V lost 4 bases to trimming and J lost 10 bases; unmatched junction nucleotides: 13. CDR3 DNA sequence: TGTGCCAGCAGCTCAAGGACCCCGGGACAGGGACGAAAACTGTTTTTT. Translating gives CASSSRTPGQGRKLFF.

This CDR3 is CASSKGDNTEAFF. The CDR3 nucleotides are TGTGCCAGCAGCAAGGGGGATAACACTGAAGCTTTCTTT. This chain links TRBV9 with TRBJ1-1, with D possibly TRBD1 on 6 matching bases. The germline CDR1 and CDR2 sequences are SGDLS and YYNGEE. The length of the CDR3 is 13 residues. V lost 4 bases, J lost 2 bases, and 9 bases lay in between. The full variable domain, rest sourced from reference TRBV9 and TRBJ1-1, is DSGVTQTPKHLITATGQRVTLRCSPRSGDLSVYWYQQSLDQGLQFLIQYYNGEERAKGNILERFSAQQFPDLHSELNLSSLELGDSALYFCASSKGDNTEAFFGQGTRLTVV.

Remarks on this clone: The sample carries other DNA sequences with the same CDR3. This sequence joins TRBV2 and TRBJ2-5; 8 nucleotides align to TRBD1. The trim removed 4 bases at V and 4 bases at J, leaving 2 bases unmatched. This CDR3 is 13 amino acids long. The germline V gene has CDR1 SNHLY and CDR2 FYNNEI. This chain's CDR3 is CASSVTGGETQYF. DNA of the CDR3: TGTGCCAGCAGTGTAACAGGGGGAGAGACCCAGTACTTC. Full variable domain (rest looked up from reference TRBV2 and TRBJ2-5): EPEVTQTPSHQVTQMGQEVILRCVPISNHLYFYWYRQILGQKVEFLVSFYNNEISEKSEIFDDQFSVERPDGSNFTLKIRSTKLEDSAMYFCASSVTGGETQYFGPGTRLLVL.

This rearrangement joins TRBV6-5 to TRBJ2-1, with 11 bases aligning to TRBD1. V lost 2 bases, J lost 5 bases, and 2 bases stayed unmatched. The CDR3 contains 15 residues. The germline V gene encodes CDR1 MNHEY and CDR2 SVGAGI. The CDR3 loop reads CASSYRTGGHNEQFF. Here the CDR3 DNA reads TGTGCCAGCAGTTACCGGACAGGGGGCCACAATGAGCAGTTCTTC.

This clone was seen a handful of times. This chain uses TRBV6-1 with TRBJ1-4, with a weak D call TRBD1 (5 bases). Deletions cut 7 bases from V and 6 bases from J, with 15 bases between. There are 14 residues in the CDR3. Germline V gene data show CDR1 as MNHNS and CDR2 as SASEGT. The CDR3 is CASKADIGDEKLFF. Written as DNA, the CDR3 is TGTGCCAGCAAAGCGGACATTGGGGATGAAAAACTGTTTTTT.

The rearrangement joins TRBV2 to TRBJ2-1; D may be TRBD1 or TRBD2 (5 bases each). Per the germline V gene, CDR1 is SNHLY and CDR2 is FYNNEI. Trimming shortened V by 11 bases and J by 5 bases, and 10 bases separated the two germline ends. The CDR3 covers 11 residues. CDR3 in DNA: TGTGCCGGGACGGAGAACAATGAGCAGTTCTTC. This encodes CAGTENNEQFF.

In DNA, the CDR3 is TGCAGCGTTGAGCGATCGGGCTACGAGCAGTACTTC. Translating gives CSVERSGYEQYF. This sequence joins TRBV29-1 and TRBJ2-7; D not resolved. V was cut by 3 bases and J by 3 bases, with 9 bases left in between. The germline V gene encodes CDR1 SQVTM and CDR2 ANQGSEA. The CDR3 is 12 amino acids.

In this sample, this clone turned up once. The rearrangement joins TRBV7-9 to TRBJ1-1; 11 nucleotides match TRBD1. CDR1 is SEHNR and CDR2 is FQNEAQ in the germline V gene (reference sequence). The CDR3 length is 15 residues. Losses at the gene ends were 3 bases for V and 3 bases for J; bases not matched to a gene: 3. CDR3 residues: CASSFPDRGHTEAFF. The CDR3 nucleotides are TGTGCCAGCAGCTTCCCGGACAGGGGGCACACTGAAGCTTTCTTT.

This chain uses TRBV7-2 with TRBJ2-7, with TRBD1 as a possible D gene (5 bases). The CDR3 runs 12 residues. Per the germline V gene, CDR1 is SGHTA and CDR2 is FQGNSA. V gave up 5 bases and J gave up 2 bases, with 7 bases separating them. The CDR3 nucleotides are TGTGCCAGCAGCCAGGACACCTACGAGCAGTACTTC. Translating it yields CASSQDTYEQYF.

This clone has only one observation. CDR3 residues: CASSSQGRGNSPLHF. CDR3 nucleotides: TGTGCCAGCAGTTCCCAGGGACGGGGTAATTCACCCCTCCACTTT. The chain combines TRBV6-1 with TRBJ1-6; perhaps TRBD1 as D (5 bases). Germline CDR1 reads MNHNS; CDR2 reads SASEGT. CDR3 length: 15 amino acids. V lost 5 bases, J lost 6 bases, and 14 bases lay in between.

The DNA of the CDR3 is TGTGCCAGCAGCCGTTCCGCAGGGAGGCCGGCAGATACGCAGTATTTT. It specifies CASSRSAGRPADTQYF. V gene TRBV5-5 combines with J gene TRBJ2-3; possibly TRBD2 for D (6 bases). This CDR3 spans 16 amino acids. V was pared by 4 bases and J by 4 bases, with 19 bases between. The germline gives CDR1 SGHKS, CDR2 YYEKEE (reference sequence).

The CDR3 spells CAWTPMGQGANEKLFF. The DNA of the CDR3 is TGTGCCTGGACCCCCATGGGACAGGGAGCTAATGAAAAACTGTTTTTT. The chain couples TRBV30 to TRBJ1-4; 9 bases map to TRBD1. The CDR3 extends over 16 amino acids. CDR1 is GTSNPN, CDR2 SVGIG, per germline (reference sequence). V shed 4 bases, J shed 3 bases, and the junction held 9 bases outside the gene matches.

The chain is built from TRBV7-8 and TRBJ1-1; D is uncertain. There are 14 residues in the CDR3. The V end was cut by 4 bases, the J end by 7 bases, with 16 bases between. Germline assignment: CDR1 SGHVS and CDR2 FQNEAQ. The CDR3 DNA reads TGTGCCAGCAGCTCGCTGGCGGGCGTTGGTGAAGCTTTCTTT. It translates to CASSSLAGVGEAFF.

The chain employs TRBV5-4 and TRBJ2-2; D not certain. Germline V CDR1 and CDR2: SGHNT, YYREEE (reference sequence). This CDR3 spans 13 amino acids. Trimming removed 0 bases at V and 6 bases at J, with 6 bases between. In DNA, the CDR3 is TGTGCCAGCAGCTTGGAGGTCGCCGGGGAGCTGTTTTTT. This codes for CASSLEVAGELFF. The full variable domain, in which reference TRBV5-4 and TRBJ2-2 provide the parts outside the CDR3, is ETGVTQSPTHLIKTRGQQVTLRCSSQSGHNTVSWYQQALGQGPQFIFQYYREEENGRGNFPPRFSGLQFPNYSSELNVNALELDDSALYLCASSLEVAGELFFGEGSRLTVL.

V and J are TRBV28 and TRBJ2-3, with D hard to call. V lost 6 bases to trimming and J lost 1 base, with 14 bases between them. Germline CDR1 is MDHEN and CDR2 is SYDVKM. The CDR3 is 15 amino acids. The CDR3 region has the DNA TGTGCCAGCAGCCAAACCCAGCAACGCACAGATACGCAGTATTTT. Encoded protein: CASSQTQQRTDTQYF. The full variable domain, rest sourced from reference TRBV28 and TRBJ2-3, is DVKVTQSSRYLVKRTGEKVFLECVQDMDHENMFWYRQDPGLGLRLIYFSYDVKMKEKGDIPEGYSVSREKKERFSLILESASTNQTSMYLCASSQTQQRTDTQYFGPGTRLTVL.

V gene TRBV9 combines with J gene TRBJ2-1, with D perhaps matching TRBD2 (6 bases). Germline loops: CDR1 SGDLS, CDR2 YYNGEE. The germline V and J ends were trimmed by 2 bases and 4 bases, with 13 bases remaining between them. The CDR3 sequence is 15 residues long. The CDR3 region is CASSVSGENYNEQFF. CDR3 DNA sequence: TGTGCCAGCAGCGTTTCGGGGGAAAATTACAATGAGCAGTTCTTC.

The chain uses TRBV6-6 and TRBJ1-1; D remains ambiguous. This CDR3 has 11 amino acids. Per germline, CDR1 MNHNY and CDR2 SVGAGI (reference sequence). Trimming pared 6 bases from V and 4 bases from J, leaving 6 bases between. CDR3 bases: TGTGCCAGCAGGGAGGGCACTGAAGCTTTCTTT. As protein: CASREGTEAFF.